The text below deals with one TCR beta chain. The germline V and J ends were trimmed by 2 bases and 7 bases, with 12 bases remaining between them. Germline V lookup: CDR1 SGHRS, CDR2 YFSETQ. The length of the CDR3 is 13 residues. Methods used by the authors: Researchers report that nucleated cell counts were estimated from reference gene primer amplification. The repertoire was sequenced with immunoSEQ multiplex PCR; TCRdb's copy has only in-frame clones and lacks some. That table is the source of V, J and clone size, and D and trimming were worked out from the DNA. The table includes around 68,000 clones, about 80% detected once. The sample belongs to a study of blood T cell repertoires in COVID-19. As for the study in general: COVID-19 samples from acute and convalescent phases originated in the United States, Italy and Spain. PBMCs, B-cell-depleted T cells, or T cells were the source of the cDNA or gDNA that made up the material.

The receptor comes from a man older than 75 with active COVID-19. This rearrangement joins TRBV5-1 to TRBJ1-1, with D uncertain. Sequencing was performed on peripheral blood. CDR3 DNA sequence: TGCGCCAGCAGCTTACAACCGACGGGTGAAGCTTTCTTT. Protein product: CASSLQPTGEAFF.